A selection of T cell receptor beta chains follows, all from one sample in a study of blood T cell repertoires in COVID-19. The table came from immunoSEQ multiplex PCR; TCRdb's copy has only in-frame clones and leaves some out. The sample includes about 160,000 clones, roughly four fifths of them seen just once. The material sequenced was peripheral blood. The receptors were gathered from a man between 60 and 70 years old with active or convalescent COVID-19. The CDR3 runs from the conserved cysteine through the conserved F or W. A D gene is named only where the DNA matches it firmly. Clone size is shown for a subset of rows, as once, few, many or a class of expanded clone.

>TRBV11-2|NA|NA|TRBJ2-1
TGTGCCAGCAGCTCCCCCGCAGGGCCCCATCCCTACAATGAGCAGTTCTTC
CASSSPAGPHPYNEQFF
>TRBV5-1|TRBD1|NA|TRBJ1-1
TGCGCCAGCAGCCGACGTCGGGAAGGGACAGGGGAGGGCACTGAAGCTTTCTTT
CASSRRREGTGEGTEAFF
>TRBV10-3|TRBD1|NA|TRBJ1-3
TGTGCCATCAGTACCGGGACAGATCGAAACACCATATATTTT
CAISTGTDRNTIYF
>TRBV19|TRBD2|NA|TRBJ2-7
TGTGCCAGTAGTACCCCCCCACTAGCGGGAATCCACGAGCAGTACTTC
CASSTPPLAGIHEQYF
>TRBV20-1|TRBD1|NA|TRBJ2-7
TGCAGTGCGGGGACAGAGTACGAGCAGTACTTC
CSAGTEYEQYF
>TRBV2|TRBD2|NA|TRBJ2-7
TGTGCCAGCAGGGCCACGACTAGCGGGAGCCCCTACGAGCAGTACTTC
CASRATTSGSPYEQYF
>TRBV28|NA|NA|TRBJ1-1
TGTGCCAGCAGCCTGCTCGGGGGCACTGAAGCTTTCTTT
CASSLLGGTEAFF
>TRBV7-2|TRBD1|NA|TRBJ2-7
TGTGCCAGCAGCTTAGGGCAGGGGGCCTACGAGCAGTACTTC
CASSLGQGAYEQYF
>TRBV5-6|TRBD1|NA|TRBJ1-2
TGTGCCAGCAGCTTACAGGGGGCTTTTGGCTACACCTTC
CASSLQGAFGYTF
>TRBV19|TRBD1|NA|TRBJ1-2
TGTGCCAGTCGCGACAGGGGGTTAAAGGATGGCTACACCTTC
CASRDRGLKDGYTF
>TRBV7-9|NA|few|TRBJ1-1
TGTGCCAGCAGCTTATCCAGGGTGGTGAACACTGAAGCTTTCTTT
CASSLSRVVNTEAFF
>TRBV5-1|TRBD1|NA|TRBJ1-4
TGCGCCAGCAGCTTACCCGGGACAGGGGTTGAAAAACTGTTTTTT
CASSLPGTGVEKLFF
>TRBV5-1|TRBD1|once|TRBJ1-2
TGCGCCAGCAGCACGACAGGGGAGGGGTATGGCTACACCTTC
CASSTTGEGYGYTF
>TRBV7-2|TRBD1|NA|TRBJ2-7
TGTGCCAGCAGCTCCCGGGGGACAGGGGGCTTTGAGCAGTACTTC
CASSSRGTGGFEQYF
>TRBV29-1|NA|few|TRBJ1-2
TGCAGCGTAGCGGGGAGCTATGGCTACACCTTC
CSVAGSYGYTF
>TRBV5-3|TRBD1|NA|TRBJ1-2
TGTGCCAGAAGCTACTCCCAGGGGGACGGCTACACCTTC
CARSYSQGDGYTF
>TRBV14|TRBD2|NA|TRBJ2-4
TGTGCCAGCAGCCAAGGGCGGGGGGTGAGCCAAAACATTCAGTACTTC
CASSQGRGVSQNIQYF
>TRBV11-3|NA|NA|TRBJ2-7
TGTGCCAGCAGCTTAGCGCCCGGACAGAGATACGAGCAGTACTTC
CASSLAPGQRYEQYF
>TRBV7-2|NA|NA|TRBJ2-2
TGTGCCAGCAGCCCTCCGTCAGCGAACACCGGGGAGCTGTTTTTT
CASSPPSANTGELFF
>TRBV5-1|NA|few|TRBJ1-2
TGCGCCAGCAGCTCAGGGGACGGCCCCTATGGCTACACCTTC
CASSSGDGPYGYTF
>TRBV6-5|TRBD1|NA|TRBJ2-3
TGTGCCAGCAGTTACGACAGGGTTACAGATACGCAGTATTTT
CASSYDRVTDTQYF
>TRBV24-1|TRBD1|NA|TRBJ1-1
TGTGCCACCAGTGACGCGCAGGGGGCGGGGAACACTGAAGCTTTCTTT
CATSDAQGAGNTEAFF